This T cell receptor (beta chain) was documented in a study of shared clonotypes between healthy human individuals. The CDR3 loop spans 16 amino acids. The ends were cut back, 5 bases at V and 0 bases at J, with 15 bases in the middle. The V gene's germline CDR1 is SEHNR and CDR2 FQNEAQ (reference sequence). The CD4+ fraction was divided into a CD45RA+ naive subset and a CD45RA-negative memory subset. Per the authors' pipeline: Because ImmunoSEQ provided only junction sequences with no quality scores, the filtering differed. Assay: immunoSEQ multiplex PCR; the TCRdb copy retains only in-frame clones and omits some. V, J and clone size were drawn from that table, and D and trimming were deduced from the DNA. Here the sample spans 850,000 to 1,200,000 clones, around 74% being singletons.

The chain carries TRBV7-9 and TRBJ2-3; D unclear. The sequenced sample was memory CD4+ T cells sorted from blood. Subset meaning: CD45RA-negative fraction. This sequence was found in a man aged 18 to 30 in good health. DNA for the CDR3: TGTGCCAGCAGCCGACTTACGACTGCTAGCACAGATACGCAGTATTTT. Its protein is CASSRLTTASTDTQYF.